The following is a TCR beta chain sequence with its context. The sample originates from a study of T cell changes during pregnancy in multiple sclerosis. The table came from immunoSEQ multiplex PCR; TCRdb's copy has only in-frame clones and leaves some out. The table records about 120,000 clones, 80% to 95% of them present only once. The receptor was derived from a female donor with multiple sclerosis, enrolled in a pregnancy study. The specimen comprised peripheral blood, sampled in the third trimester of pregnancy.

The CDR3 nucleotides read TGTGCCAGTTGTACAGGGGCGGACACCGGGGAGCTGTTTTTT. Its protein is CASCTGADTGELFF. The chain joins TRBV19 to TRBJ2-2; TRBD1 matches at 7 bases. V was clipped by 8 bases and J by 3 bases; unmatched bases: 6. This CDR3 comprises 14 residues. Germline-derived CDR1 and CDR2 are LNHDA and SQIVND (reference sequence).